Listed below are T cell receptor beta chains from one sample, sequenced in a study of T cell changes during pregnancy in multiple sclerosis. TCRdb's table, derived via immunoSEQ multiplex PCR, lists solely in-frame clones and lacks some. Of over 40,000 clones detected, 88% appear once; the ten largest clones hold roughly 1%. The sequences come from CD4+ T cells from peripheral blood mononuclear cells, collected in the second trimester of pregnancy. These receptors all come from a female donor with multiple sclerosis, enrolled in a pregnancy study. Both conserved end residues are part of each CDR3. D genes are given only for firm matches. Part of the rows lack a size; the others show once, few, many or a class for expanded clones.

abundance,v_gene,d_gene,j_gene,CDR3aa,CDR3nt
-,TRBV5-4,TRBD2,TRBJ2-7,CASSLIGGLVNEQYF,TGTGCCAGCAGCTTAATAGGGGGACTAGTCAACGAGCAGTACTTC
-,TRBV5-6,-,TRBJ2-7,CASSFGWGGPLYEQYF,TGTGCCAGCAGCTTTGGGTGGGGAGGCCCTCTCTACGAGCAGTACTTC
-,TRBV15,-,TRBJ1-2,CATRDSAGYGYTF,TGTGCCACCCGGGACTCAGCGGGGTATGGCTACACCTTC
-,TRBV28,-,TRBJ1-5,CASIWAGGHQPQHF,TGTGCCAGCATCTGGGCGGGGGGCCATCAGCCCCAGCATTTT
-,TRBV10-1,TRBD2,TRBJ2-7,CASRRDYLSSYEQYF,TGCGCCAGCAGAAGGGACTACCTATCCTCCTACGAGCAGTACTTC
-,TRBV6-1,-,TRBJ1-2,CASSKSGVDGYTF,TGTGCCAGCAGTAAAAGTGGAGTCGATGGCTACACCTTC
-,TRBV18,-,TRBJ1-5,CASSPLQGSQPQHF,TGTGCCAGCTCACCACTCCAGGGAAGTCAGCCCCAGCATTTT
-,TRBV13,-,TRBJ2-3,CASSLGAGLTDTQYF,TGTGCCAGCAGCTTAGGCGCGGGGCTCACAGATACGCAGTATTTT
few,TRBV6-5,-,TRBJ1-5,CASSYSGSHQPQHF,TGTGCCAGCAGTTACTCCGGGTCCCATCAGCCCCAGCATTTT
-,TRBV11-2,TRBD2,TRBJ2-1,CASSRGEGRENEQFF,TGTGCCAGCAGTCGTGGGGAGGGCCGTGAAAATGAGCAGTTCTTC